The rows below give T cell receptor beta chains drawn from one sample of a study of cytomegalovirus exposure and HLA in healthy donors. Here immunoSEQ multiplex PCR was the method, and the copy in TCRdb shows in-frame clones only, minus some. This table holds roughly 160,000 clones, roughly four fifths found once. Sequencing was carried out using PBMCs. The receptor source for this set is a male donor in good health and CMV-seropositive. Each CDR3 is given with its conserved first and last residue. Each record gives: CDR3 length, J gene, V gene, D gene, clone size, CDR3 DNA, CDR3 protein. D genes are given only for firm matches. Clone size is not always given. Where it is, it says once, few, many or a class for expanded clones.

len: 14; j_gene: TRBJ2-5; v_gene: TRBV7-6; d_gene: TRBD2; abundance: NA; CDR3nt: TGTGCCAGCAGCTCCCTAGCGGGAGGAGAGACCCAGTACTTC; CDR3aa: CASSSLAGGETQYF
len: 14; j_gene: TRBJ2-7; v_gene: TRBV6-5; d_gene: TRBD1; abundance: once; CDR3nt: TGTGCCAGCAGAAGAAACGACAGGGCCTACGAGCAGTACTTC; CDR3aa: CASRRNDRAYEQYF
len: 15; j_gene: TRBJ2-1; v_gene: TRBV5-6; d_gene: TRBD1; abundance: NA; CDR3nt: TGTGCCAACCTCGCTACAGGGGACTCCTACAATGAGCAGTTCTTC; CDR3aa: CANLATGDSYNEQFF
len: 14; j_gene: TRBJ2-7; v_gene: TRBV5-4; d_gene: NA; abundance: NA; CDR3nt: TGTGCCAGCAGCTTGGCCGCGGGACCCTACGAGCAGTACTTC; CDR3aa: CASSLAAGPYEQYF
len: 17; j_gene: TRBJ2-6; v_gene: TRBV9; d_gene: NA; abundance: few; CDR3nt: TGTGCCAGCAGCTTGCGGACACTTCCCTCTGGGGCCAACGGCCTGACTTTC; CDR3aa: CASSLRTLPSGANGLTF
len: 16; j_gene: TRBJ2-2; v_gene: TRBV27; d_gene: TRBD2; abundance: NA; CDR3nt: TGTGCCAGCAGTTTACTGGGACTAGGGGCCACCGGGGAGCTGTTTTTT; CDR3aa: CASSLLGLGATGELFF
len: 16; j_gene: TRBJ1-5; v_gene: TRBV7-8; d_gene: NA; abundance: NA; CDR3nt: TGTGCCAGCAGCTTAGAGGGGAGACAGGTCAATCAGCCCCAGCATTTT; CDR3aa: CASSLEGRQVNQPQHF
len: 14; j_gene: TRBJ2-3; v_gene: TRBV11-3; d_gene: NA; abundance: NA; CDR3nt: TGTGCCAGCAGTGCGGGCGGGGGCACAGATACGCAGTATTTT; CDR3aa: CASSAGGGTDTQYF
len: 14; j_gene: TRBJ1-2; v_gene: TRBV9; d_gene: TRBD1; abundance: NA; CDR3nt: TGTGCCAGCAGTCCGACAGGGTGGGACTATGGCTACACCTTC; CDR3aa: CASSPTGWDYGYTF
len: 12; j_gene: TRBJ2-7; v_gene: TRBV5-6; d_gene: NA; abundance: NA; CDR3nt: TGTGCCAGCAGCAGGACTGACTACGAGCAGTACTTC; CDR3aa: CASSRTDYEQYF
len: 14; j_gene: TRBJ2-2; v_gene: TRBV18; d_gene: TRBD1; abundance: NA; CDR3nt: TGTGCCAGCTCGTCGGGACAGACCAGGGTACAGCTGTTTTTT; CDR3aa: CASSSGQTRVQLFF
len: 14; j_gene: TRBJ2-7; v_gene: TRBV9; d_gene: TRBD1; abundance: NA; CDR3nt: TGTGCCAGCAGCGTAGGAGGGACAGGGGCCGAGCAGTACTTC; CDR3aa: CASSVGGTGAEQYF
len: 13; j_gene: TRBJ2-7; v_gene: TRBV18; d_gene: TRBD2; abundance: NA; CDR3nt: TGTGCCAGCTCAAGCGGGAGCTCCTACGAGCAGTACTTC; CDR3aa: CASSSGSSYEQYF
len: 13; j_gene: TRBJ1-5; v_gene: TRBV6-1; d_gene: NA; abundance: NA; CDR3nt: TGTGCCAGCAGAACAGGGTCAAGTCAGCCCCAGCATTTT; CDR3aa: CASRTGSSQPQHF
len: 15; j_gene: TRBJ2-3; v_gene: TRBV6-1; d_gene: NA; abundance: NA; CDR3nt: TGTGCCAGCAGTGATATAGGGACTAGCACAGATACGCAGTATTTT; CDR3aa: CASSDIGTSTDTQYF
len: 18; j_gene: TRBJ2-7; v_gene: TRBV13; d_gene: TRBD2; abundance: once; CDR3nt: TGTGCCAGCAGCTTATGGGGGATGTCAGCGGGAGAGACCTACGAGCAGTACTTC; CDR3aa: CASSLWGMSAGETYEQYF
len: 12; j_gene: TRBJ1-1; v_gene: TRBV4-3; d_gene: NA; abundance: once; CDR3nt: TGCGCCAGCAGCCAATCTGGCAGGGAAGCTTTCTTT; CDR3aa: CASSQSGREAFF
len: 13; j_gene: TRBJ2-7; v_gene: TRBV30; d_gene: TRBD2; abundance: NA; CDR3nt: TGTGCCTGGACTAGCGGGGGGGCTTACGAGCAGTACTTC; CDR3aa: CAWTSGGAYEQYF
len: 15; j_gene: TRBJ1-2; v_gene: TRBV4-3; d_gene: TRBD1; abundance: NA; CDR3nt: TGCGCCAGCAGCCAAGCGTTACAGGGGCCAAATGGCTACACCTTC; CDR3aa: CASSQALQGPNGYTF
len: 12; j_gene: TRBJ1-2; v_gene: TRBV28; d_gene: NA; abundance: NA; CDR3nt: TGTGCCAGCAGTTTACCAGGAGGGAGCTACACCTTC; CDR3aa: CASSLPGGSYTF
len: 15; j_gene: TRBJ2-6; v_gene: TRBV7-6; d_gene: NA; abundance: NA; CDR3nt: TGTGCCAGCAGCCTTAAGGGGGTTGGGGCCAACGTCCTGACTTTC; CDR3aa: CASSLKGVGANVLTF
len: 15; j_gene: TRBJ1-2; v_gene: TRBV7-8; d_gene: NA; abundance: once; CDR3nt: TGTGCCAGCAGCTTAGGTCCTAGGACAGCCTATGGCTACACCTTC; CDR3aa: CASSLGPRTAYGYTF
len: 18; j_gene: TRBJ2-3; v_gene: TRBV12-5; d_gene: NA; abundance: once; CDR3nt: TGTGCTAGTGGTTTGGTATTGGTTGACGAGAGGGGCACAGATACGCAGTATTTT; CDR3aa: CASGLVLVDERGTDTQYF
len: 14; j_gene: TRBJ1-4; v_gene: TRBV6-5; d_gene: NA; abundance: NA; CDR3nt: TGTGCCAGCAGTCCCTCGGGGGAAATCGGAAAACTGTTTTTT; CDR3aa: CASSPSGEIGKLFF
len: 13; j_gene: TRBJ1-1; v_gene: TRBV28; d_gene: NA; abundance: NA; CDR3nt: TGTGCCAGCAGTCTCAGGGTAGGGACTGAAGCTTTCTTT; CDR3aa: CASSLRVGTEAFF
len: 13; j_gene: TRBJ1-1; v_gene: TRBV5-1; d_gene: NA; abundance: NA; CDR3nt: TGCGCCAGCAGCTTGGCGGGATACACTGAAGCTTTCTTT; CDR3aa: CASSLAGYTEAFF
len: 15; j_gene: TRBJ2-7; v_gene: TRBV11-3; d_gene: NA; abundance: NA; CDR3nt: TGTGCCAGGAAATTTGGTCTCGGGAACTCCTACGAGCAGTACTTC; CDR3aa: CARKFGLGNSYEQYF
len: 15; j_gene: TRBJ2-7; v_gene: TRBV4-3; d_gene: TRBD1; abundance: NA; CDR3nt: TGCGCCAGCAGCCAAGACTTCGGACAGGGCTACGAGCAGTACTTC; CDR3aa: CASSQDFGQGYEQYF
len: 16; j_gene: TRBJ1-6; v_gene: TRBV9; d_gene: NA; abundance: NA; CDR3nt: TGTGCCAGCAGCGTCAGGGACGGGAGCTCGAGTTCACCCCTCCACTTT; CDR3aa: CASSVRDGSSSSPLHF
len: 17; j_gene: TRBJ2-3; v_gene: TRBV11-3; d_gene: TRBD2; abundance: NA; CDR3nt: TGTGCCAGCAGCTTAACGCTAGCGGGGGGCCATCAAGATACGCAGTATTTT; CDR3aa: CASSLTLAGGHQDTQYF
len: 14; j_gene: TRBJ1-4; v_gene: TRBV30; d_gene: NA; abundance: NA; CDR3nt: TGTGCCTGGAGTGTGACAGGATATAACGAAAAACTGTTTTTT; CDR3aa: CAWSVTGYNEKLFF
len: 17; j_gene: TRBJ2-5; v_gene: TRBV10-3; d_gene: TRBD2; abundance: NA; CDR3nt: TGTGCCATCAGTGATATGGGACTAGCGGGGCCCAAAGAGACCCAGTACTTC; CDR3aa: CAISDMGLAGPKETQYF
len: 14; j_gene: TRBJ2-6; v_gene: TRBV18; d_gene: NA; abundance: few; CDR3nt: TGTGCCAGCCTAAAGAGCAATGGGGCCAACGTCCTGACTTTC; CDR3aa: CASLKSNGANVLTF
len: 14; j_gene: TRBJ1-1; v_gene: TRBV28; d_gene: NA; abundance: NA; CDR3nt: TGTGCCAGCAGACGCCCGGGACAGAACACTGAAGCTTTCTTT; CDR3aa: CASRRPGQNTEAFF
len: 19; j_gene: TRBJ1-1; v_gene: TRBV10-2; d_gene: TRBD1; abundance: NA; CDR3nt: TGCGCCAGCAGTCTGAAGTTCGCACCCGGGACAGCTATGAACACTGAAGCTTTCTTT; CDR3aa: CASSLKFAPGTAMNTEAFF
len: 14; j_gene: TRBJ2-7; v_gene: TRBV19; d_gene: NA; abundance: NA; CDR3nt: TGTGCCAGTAGTATTAGCGGAGTATCCTACGAGCAGTACTTC; CDR3aa: CASSISGVSYEQYF